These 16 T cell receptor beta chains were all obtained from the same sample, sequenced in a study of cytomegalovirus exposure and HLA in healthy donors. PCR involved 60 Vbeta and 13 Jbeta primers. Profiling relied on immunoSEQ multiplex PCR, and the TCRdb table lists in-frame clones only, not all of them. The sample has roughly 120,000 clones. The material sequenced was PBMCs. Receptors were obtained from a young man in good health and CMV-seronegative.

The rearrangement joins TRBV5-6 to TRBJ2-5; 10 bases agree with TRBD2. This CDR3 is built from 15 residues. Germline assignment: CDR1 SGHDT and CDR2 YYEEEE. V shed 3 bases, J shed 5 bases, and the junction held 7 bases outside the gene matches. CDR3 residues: CASSYPGTSDETQYF. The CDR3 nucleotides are TGTGCCAGCAGCTACCCCGGGACTAGCGATGAGACCCAGTACTTC.

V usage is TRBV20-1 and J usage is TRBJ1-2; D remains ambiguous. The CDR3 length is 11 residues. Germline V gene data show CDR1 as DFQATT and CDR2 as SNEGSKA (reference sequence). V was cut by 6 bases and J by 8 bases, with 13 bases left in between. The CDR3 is CSATHSTGYTF. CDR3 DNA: TGCAGTGCGACTCACTCTACGGGCTACACCTTC.

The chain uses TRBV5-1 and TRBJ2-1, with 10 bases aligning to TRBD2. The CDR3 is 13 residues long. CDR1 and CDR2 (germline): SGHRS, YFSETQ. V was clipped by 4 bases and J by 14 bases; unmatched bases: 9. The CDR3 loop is CASSGGYTSGKFF. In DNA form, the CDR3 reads TGCGCCAGCAGCGGGGGTTATACTAGCGGGAAGTTCTTC. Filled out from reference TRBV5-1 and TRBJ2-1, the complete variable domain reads KAGVTQTPRYLIKTRGQQVTLSCSPISGHRSVSWYQQTPGQGLQFLFEYFSETQRNKGNFPGRFSGRQFSNSRSEMNVSTLELGDSALYLCASSGGYTSGKFFGPGTRLTVL.

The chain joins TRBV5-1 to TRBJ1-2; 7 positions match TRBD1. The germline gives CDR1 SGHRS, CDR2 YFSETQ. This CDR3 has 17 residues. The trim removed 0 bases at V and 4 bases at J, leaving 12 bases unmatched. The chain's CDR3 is CASSLGGTVGGSYGYTF. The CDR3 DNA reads TGCGCCAGCAGCTTGGGGGGGACAGTTGGGGGCTCCTATGGCTACACCTTC.

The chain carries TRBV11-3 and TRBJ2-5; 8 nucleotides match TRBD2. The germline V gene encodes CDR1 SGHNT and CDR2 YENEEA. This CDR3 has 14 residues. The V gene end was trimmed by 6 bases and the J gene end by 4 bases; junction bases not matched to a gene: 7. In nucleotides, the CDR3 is TGTGCCAGCAGTCCGGGAGGGCCGTCAGAGACCCAGTACTTC. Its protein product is CASSPGGPSETQYF.

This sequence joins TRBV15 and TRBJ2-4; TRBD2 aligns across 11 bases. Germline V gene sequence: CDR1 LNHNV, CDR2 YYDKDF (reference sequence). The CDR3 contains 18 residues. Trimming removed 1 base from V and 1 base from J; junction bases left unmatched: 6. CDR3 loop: CATSRGLAGSGAKNIQYF. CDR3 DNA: TGTGCCACCAGCAGAGGACTAGCGGGGAGCGGGGCCAAAAACATTCAGTACTTC.

The CDR3 DNA reads as TGTGCCAGTACCCCCCAGACAGGGAGTTTTTACGAGCAGTACTTC. Translated, it gives CASTPQTGSFYEQYF. The gene calls are TRBV19 and TRBJ2-7, with TRBD1 identical over 7 bases. Germline V CDR1 and CDR2: LNHDA, SQIVND (reference sequence). V trimming: 7 bases; J trimming: 4 bases; junction bases outside the gene matches: 13. CDR3 length equals 15 residues.

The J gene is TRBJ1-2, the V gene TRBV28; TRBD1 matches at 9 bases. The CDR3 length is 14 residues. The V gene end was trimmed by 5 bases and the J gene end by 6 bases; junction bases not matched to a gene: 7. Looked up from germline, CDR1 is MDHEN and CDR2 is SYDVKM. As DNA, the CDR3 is TGTGCCAGCAGTCCCGCGGGGACAGGGAATGGCTACACCTTC. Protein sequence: CASSPAGTGNGYTF.

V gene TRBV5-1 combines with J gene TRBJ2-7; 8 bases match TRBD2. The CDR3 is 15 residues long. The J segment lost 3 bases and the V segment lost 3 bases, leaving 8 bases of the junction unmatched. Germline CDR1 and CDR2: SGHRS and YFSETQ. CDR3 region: CASSWRGDEGYEQYF. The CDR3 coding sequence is TGCGCCAGCAGCTGGCGGGGGGATGAGGGCTACGAGCAGTACTTC.

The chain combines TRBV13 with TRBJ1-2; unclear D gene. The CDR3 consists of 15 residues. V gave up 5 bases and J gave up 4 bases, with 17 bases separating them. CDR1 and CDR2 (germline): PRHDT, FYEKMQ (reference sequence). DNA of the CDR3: TGTGCCAGCAGCCCAGTCGACCCAGAGGTCTATGGCTACACCTTC. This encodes CASSPVDPEVYGYTF.

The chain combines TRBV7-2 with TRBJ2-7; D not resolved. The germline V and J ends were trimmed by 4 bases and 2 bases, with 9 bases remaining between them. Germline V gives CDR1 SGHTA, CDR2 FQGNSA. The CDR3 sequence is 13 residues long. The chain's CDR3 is CASSSRVTYEQYF. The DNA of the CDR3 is TGTGCCAGCAGCTCCCGGGTAACCTACGAGCAGTACTTC.

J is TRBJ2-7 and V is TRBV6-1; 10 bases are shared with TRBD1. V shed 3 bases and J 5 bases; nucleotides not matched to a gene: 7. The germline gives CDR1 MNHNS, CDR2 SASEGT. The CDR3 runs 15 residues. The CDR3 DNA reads TGTGCCAGCAGTGAGCTGACAGGGGGCTTCGACGAGCAGTACTTC. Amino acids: CASSELTGGFDEQYF.

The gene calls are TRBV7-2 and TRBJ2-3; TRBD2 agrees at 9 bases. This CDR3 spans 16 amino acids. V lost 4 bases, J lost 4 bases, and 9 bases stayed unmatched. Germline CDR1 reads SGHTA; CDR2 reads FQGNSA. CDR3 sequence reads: CASSSAPGLAADTQYF. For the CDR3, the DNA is TGTGCCAGCAGCTCCGCCCCGGGACTAGCTGCAGATACGCAGTATTTT.

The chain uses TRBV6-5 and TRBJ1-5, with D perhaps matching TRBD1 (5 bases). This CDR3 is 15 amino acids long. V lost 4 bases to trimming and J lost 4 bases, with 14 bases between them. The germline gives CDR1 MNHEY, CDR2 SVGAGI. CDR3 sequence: CASSLSGHLNQPQHF. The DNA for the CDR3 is TGTGCCAGCAGTTTATCCGGACACCTAAATCAGCCCCAGCATTTT.

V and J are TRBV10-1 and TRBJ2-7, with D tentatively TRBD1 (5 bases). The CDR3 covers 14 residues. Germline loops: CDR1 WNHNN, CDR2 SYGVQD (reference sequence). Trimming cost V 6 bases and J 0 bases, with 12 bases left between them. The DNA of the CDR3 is TGCGCCAGCAGCGCCAGGGCCCTCTCCTACGAGCAGTACTTC. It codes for CASSARALSYEQYF.

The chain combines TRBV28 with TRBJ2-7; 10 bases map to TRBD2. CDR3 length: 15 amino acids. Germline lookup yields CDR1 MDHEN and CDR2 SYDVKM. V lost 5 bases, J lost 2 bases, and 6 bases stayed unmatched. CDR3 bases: TGTGCCAGCAGTACTCAGCGGGAGGGCCCCTACGAGCAGTACTTC. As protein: CASSTQREGPYEQYF.